Following are 3 T cell receptor beta chains from one sample sequenced in a study of blood T cell repertoires in COVID-19 (dated by TCRdb to between 2020 and 2021). The library was prepared using the immunoSEQ multiplex PCR assay. Entries here come from immuneACCESS through TCRdb and include only in-frame sequences with V and J called. Some clones fail to appear in such tables; in the studies checked, an unresolved V gene covers under half of the shortfall, and the cause of the remainder is unknown. This sample gives about 140,000 clones in total; less than 85% of them show up just once. The top ten clonotypes cover 1.5% to 2% of the sample. Sequencing used PBMCs or T cells enriched from blood (not recorded which). The receptors stem from a woman between 18 and 30 years old who had been exposed to COVID-19.

The rearrangement links TRBV6-5 to TRBJ1-1, with D tentatively TRBD1 (5 bases). There are 14 residues in the CDR3. V was cut by 5 bases and J by 3 bases, with 13 bases left in between. Germline V CDR1 and CDR2: MNHEY, SVGAGI. CDR3 sequence reads: CASSSLGADTEAFF. CDR3 sequence (DNA): TGTGCCAGCAGTAGTCTTGGGGCGGACACTGAAGCTTTCTTT.

The rearrangement links TRBV10-1 to TRBJ2-1; 12 bases are shared with TRBD2. V gave up 4 bases and J gave up 7 bases; unmatched junction bases: 8. This CDR3 has 16 residues. CDR1 is WNHNN and CDR2 is SYGVQD in the germline V gene (reference sequence). The CDR3 sequence: CASSARGLAGWNEQFF. The CDR3 DNA sequence: TGCGCCAGCAGTGCTAGGGGACTAGCGGGTTGGAATGAGCAGTTCTTC.

The chain recombines TRBV5-1 with TRBJ2-3; a possible D gene is TRBD2 (6 bases). The V gene's germline CDR1 is SGHRS and CDR2 YFSETQ. Trimming cost V 0 bases and J 6 bases, with 17 bases left between them. The CDR3 covers 16 residues. CDR3 in amino acids: CASSLGPAEGKDTQYF. The CDR3 DNA sequence: TGCGCCAGCAGCTTGGGACCAGCGGAGGGCAAGGATACGCAGTATTTT.